This T cell receptor beta chain was found in a study of CD8 T cells in ankylosing spondylitis. Study findings and constraints: Clones linked to the disease showed a CD8+ phenotype. They occurred at relatively low frequencies in peripheral blood. Blood from ankylosing spondylitis patients appeared to carry a characteristic roughly 8-variant TCR beta motif.

This clonotype was found many times. Its target is not known. TCRdb processed the 5' RACE reads anew with MiXCR; each CDR3 protein has one entry. Of tens of thousands of distinct CDR3 sequences listed, 3% are singletons. This CDR3 is built from 15 residues. Per germline, CDR1 SGDLS and CDR2 YYNGEE. J lost 4 bases, V lost 3 bases, and 5 bases had no gene match. This sequence originates from a male donor with ankylosing spondylitis or in good health (not recorded which). Sequencing was performed on blood, either unsorted or a sorted T cell fraction (not recorded which). The V gene is TRBV9, the J gene TRBJ1-5; 9 bases are shared with TRBD1. As DNA, the CDR3 is TGTGCCAGCAGCGCTAGTGGGACAGGGAATCAGCCCCAGCATTTT. Translating gives CASSASGTGNQPQHF. Filled out from reference TRBV9 and TRBJ1-5, the complete variable domain reads DSGVTQTPKHLITATGQRVTLRCSPRSGDLSVYWYQQSLDQGLQFLIQYYNGEERAKGNILERFSAQQFPDLHSELNLSSLELGDSALYFCASSASGTGNQPQHFGDGTRLSIL.